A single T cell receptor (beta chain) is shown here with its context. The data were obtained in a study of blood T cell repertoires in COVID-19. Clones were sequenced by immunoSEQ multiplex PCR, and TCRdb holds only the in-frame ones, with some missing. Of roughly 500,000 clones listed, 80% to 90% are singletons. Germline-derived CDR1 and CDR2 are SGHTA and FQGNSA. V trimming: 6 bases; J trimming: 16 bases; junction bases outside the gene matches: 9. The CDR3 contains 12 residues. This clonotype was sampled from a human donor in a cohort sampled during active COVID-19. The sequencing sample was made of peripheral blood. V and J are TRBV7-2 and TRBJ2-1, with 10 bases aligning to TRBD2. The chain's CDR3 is CASRGTGTSDFF. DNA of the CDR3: TGTGCCAGCAGAGGGACCGGGACTAGCGATTTCTTC.